This T cell receptor (beta chain) was recorded in a study of CD8 T cells in Susac syndrome. Findings and caveats of the study: An acknowledgment was made by the study that its TCR sequencing and HLA analysis involved relatively few individuals.

Germline V gene data show CDR1 as GTSNPN and CDR2 as SVGIG (reference sequence). V was pared by 1 base and J by 3 bases, with 4 bases of the junction left unmatched. This CDR3 is 15 amino acids long. From blood CD8+ and CD4+ T cells, TCR beta sequences were generated. The multiple sclerosis control cohort comprised treatment-naive individuals presenting with stable or active relapsing-remitting disease. TEMRA cells underwent FACS enrichment and CD8+ and CD4+ T cells underwent negative isolation. The RNA, 0.5 to 1 ug, was put through reverse transcription using random hexamers. Using its own MiXCR run on the immunoSEQ multiplex PCR reads, TCRdb lists one record per CDR3 protein. The sample records more than 250,000 distinct CDR3 sequences, about 92% being singletons. For this clonotype: Its target is unknown.

The sample consisted of CD4+ T cells from PBMCs. The rearrangement joins TRBV30 to TRBJ2-3, with 10 positions matching TRBD2. The clonotype was recovered from a human donor with multiple sclerosis. The CDR3 coding sequence is TGTGCCTGGAGTGAGCAGGGACTAGCGACAGATACGCAGTATTTT. As protein: CAWSEQGLATDTQYF. The entire variable domain, with the rest obtained from reference TRBV30 and TRBJ2-3, is as follows: SQTIHQWPATLVQPVGSPLSLECTVEGTSNPNLYWYRQAAGRGLQLLFYSVGIGQISSEVPQNLSASRPQDRQFILSSKKLLLSDSGFYLCAWSEQGLATDTQYFGPGTRLTVL.